This section outlines one T cell receptor beta chain sequence together with its context. Its antigen is undetermined. This entry is derived from a study of CD8 T cells in Susac syndrome. Study-wide results and limits: An acknowledgment was made by the study that its TCR sequencing and HLA analysis involved relatively few individuals.

An input of roughly 0.5 to 1 ug of RNA was subjected to reverse transcription using random hexamers. Amplification of the TCR beta CDR3 was carried out by immunoSEQ multiplex PCR, which spanned a total of 54 Vbeta and 13 Jbeta segments. TCRdb analysed the immunoSEQ multiplex PCR reads with MiXCR anew, one entry per CDR3 protein. The sample records about 300,000 distinct CDR3 sequences, 92% being singletons. The sequenced target, TCR beta, came from blood CD8+ and CD4+ T cells. Purification of the CD8+ and CD4+ T cells relied on negative isolation, and TEMRA cells underwent FACS enrichment. Trimming took 4 bases from V and 0 from J; bases not matched to a gene: 5. The CDR3 sequence is 15 residues long. CDR1 is MGHRA and CDR2 is YSYEKL in the germline V gene.

Sequenced input: CD4+ T cells from PBMCs. This receptor was obtained from a human donor with multiple sclerosis. The chain joins TRBV4-1 to TRBJ1-2; 7 nucleotides align to TRBD1. DNA for the CDR3: TGCGCCAGCAGCCCGGGACAGCACTCTAACTATGGCTACACCTTC. Translating it yields CASSPGQHSNYGYTF.